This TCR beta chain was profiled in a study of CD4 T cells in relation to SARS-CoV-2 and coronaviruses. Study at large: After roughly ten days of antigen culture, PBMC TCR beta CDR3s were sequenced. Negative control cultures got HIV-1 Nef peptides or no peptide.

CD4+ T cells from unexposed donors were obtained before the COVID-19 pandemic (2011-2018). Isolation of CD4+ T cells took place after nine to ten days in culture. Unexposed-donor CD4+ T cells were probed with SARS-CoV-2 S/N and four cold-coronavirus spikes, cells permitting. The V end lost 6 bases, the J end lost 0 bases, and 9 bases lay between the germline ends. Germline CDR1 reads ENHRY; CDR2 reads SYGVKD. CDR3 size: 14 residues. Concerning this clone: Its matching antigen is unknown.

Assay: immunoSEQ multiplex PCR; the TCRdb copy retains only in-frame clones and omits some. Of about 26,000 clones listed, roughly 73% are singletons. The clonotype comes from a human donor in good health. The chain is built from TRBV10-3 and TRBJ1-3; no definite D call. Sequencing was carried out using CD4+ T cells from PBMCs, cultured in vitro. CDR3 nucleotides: TGTGCCATCAGGACGAGCCACTCTGGAAACACCATATATTTT. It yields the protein CAIRTSHSGNTIYF.